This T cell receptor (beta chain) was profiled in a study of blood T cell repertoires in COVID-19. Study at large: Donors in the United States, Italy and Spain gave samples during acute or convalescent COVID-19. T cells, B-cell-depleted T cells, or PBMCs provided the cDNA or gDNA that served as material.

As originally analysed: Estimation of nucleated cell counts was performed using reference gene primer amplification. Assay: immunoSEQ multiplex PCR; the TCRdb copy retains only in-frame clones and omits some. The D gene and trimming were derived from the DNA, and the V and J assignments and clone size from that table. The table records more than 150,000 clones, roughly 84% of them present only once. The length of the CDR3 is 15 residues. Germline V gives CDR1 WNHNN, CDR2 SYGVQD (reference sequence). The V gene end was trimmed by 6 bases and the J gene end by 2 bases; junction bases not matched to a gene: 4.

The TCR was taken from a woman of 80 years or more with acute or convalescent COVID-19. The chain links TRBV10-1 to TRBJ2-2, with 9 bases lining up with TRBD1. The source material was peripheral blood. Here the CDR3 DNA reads TGCGCCAGCAGCAAAACAGGGGGCAACACCGGGGAGCTGTTTTTT. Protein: CASSKTGGNTGELFF.